The rows below give T cell receptor beta chains drawn from one sample of a study of molecular identifiers for immune sequencing clone quantification. In TCRdb, the PCR reads were re-called with MiXCR into one record per CDR3 protein. Of roughly 40,000 distinct CDR3 sequences listed, less than 20% are singletons. The sample comprised naive CD8+ T cells from blood, with Jurkat cell RNA spiked in. These receptor sequences come from a human donor in good health. Some libraries in this study had Jurkat cell RNA spiked in. CDR3s include the opening cysteine and the closing phenylalanine or tryptophan. The D gene is left open where the match is weak. Clone sizes are given selectively: once, few, many, or a class where the clone is expanded.

D gene: TRBD2; V gene: TRBV6-1; clone size: many; J gene: TRBJ2-2; CDR3 DNA: TGTGCCAGCAGTGAAGCTAGCGGGGCCGGCGGCACCGGGGAGCTGTTTTTT; CDR3 protein: CASSEASGAGGTGELFF
D gene: .; V gene: TRBV5-1; clone size: many; J gene: TRBJ1-2; CDR3 DNA: TGCGCCAGCAGCGATCTAGAGGGGCCCCATGGCTACACCTTC; CDR3 protein: CASSDLEGPHGYTF
D gene: .; V gene: TRBV6-6; clone size: .; J gene: TRBJ2-5; CDR3 DNA: TGTGCCAGCAGTTCAGGGGCGAACCAAGAGACCCAGTACTTC; CDR3 protein: CASSSGANQETQYF
D gene: TRBD2; V gene: TRBV24-1; clone size: many; J gene: TRBJ2-5; CDR3 DNA: TGTGCCACCTCCGGGGCGGGGGACGAGACCCAGTACTTC; CDR3 protein: CATSGAGDETQYF
D gene: TRBD1; V gene: TRBV29-1; clone size: .; J gene: TRBJ2-7; CDR3 DNA: TGCAGCGTTGACGCTATGGGGACAGGCTACGAGCAGTACTTC; CDR3 protein: CSVDAMGTGYEQYF
D gene: .; V gene: TRBV15; clone size: many; J gene: TRBJ2-7; CDR3 DNA: TGTGCCACCAGCAGAGGATCTCAGGGGTTCGCCAGCGAGCAGTACTTC; CDR3 protein: CATSRGSQGFASEQYF
D gene: .; V gene: TRBV4-3; clone size: many; J gene: TRBJ2-3; CDR3 DNA: TGCGCCAGCAGCCAAGGAAGCGAGCGTTGGGATTACACAGATACGCAGTATTTT; CDR3 protein: CASSQGSERWDYTDTQYF
D gene: .; V gene: TRBV29-1; clone size: many; J gene: TRBJ2-2; CDR3 DNA: TGCAGCGTTCTAAAGGGCACCGGGGAGCTGTTTTTT; CDR3 protein: CSVLKGTGELFF
D gene: .; V gene: TRBV19; clone size: many; J gene: TRBJ2-5; CDR3 DNA: TGTGCCAGTAGTTCTCCGAGGGACTTTCAAGAGACCCAGTACTTC; CDR3 protein: CASSSPRDFQETQYF
D gene: .; V gene: TRBV5-1; clone size: .; J gene: TRBJ1-2; CDR3 DNA: TGCGCCAGCAGCCCGAACTCAGCCAGCCCCTATGGCTACACCTTC; CDR3 protein: CASSPNSASPYGYTF
D gene: TRBD2; V gene: TRBV7-9; clone size: many; J gene: TRBJ2-1; CDR3 DNA: TGTGCCAGCAGCTCCCCGGTAGTGGTGGCGGGAGGGCGCTCCTACAATGAGCAGTTCTTC; CDR3 protein: CASSSPVVVAGGRSYNEQFF
D gene: TRBD1; V gene: TRBV6-1; clone size: many; J gene: TRBJ1-5; CDR3 DNA: TGTGCCAGCACTTACTGGACAGGGGCGTCTCAGCCCCAGCATTTT; CDR3 protein: CASTYWTGASQPQHF
D gene: TRBD1; V gene: TRBV9; clone size: many; J gene: TRBJ1-6; CDR3 DNA: TGTGCCAGCAGCGGATTACAGGGGGGAAATTCACCCCTCCACTTT; CDR3 protein: CASSGLQGGNSPLHF
D gene: .; V gene: TRBV9; clone size: many; J gene: TRBJ2-1; CDR3 DNA: TGTGCCAGCAGCGTCGACTACAATGAGCAGTTCTTC; CDR3 protein: CASSVDYNEQFF
D gene: .; V gene: TRBV7-9; clone size: many; J gene: TRBJ1-2; CDR3 DNA: TGTGCCAGCAGCTTAGGGAGGGACCTTTATGGCTACACCTTC; CDR3 protein: CASSLGRDLYGYTF
D gene: .; V gene: TRBV5-5; clone size: many; J gene: TRBJ2-7; CDR3 DNA: TGTGCCAGCAGCTTGGCCGGGGCCGTCGAGCAGTACTTC; CDR3 protein: CASSLAGAVEQYF
D gene: .; V gene: TRBV6-6; clone size: many; J gene: TRBJ2-7; CDR3 DNA: TGTGCCAGCAGCCTTACTGGAAATATCGGCCAGGGTGGGTACGAGCAGTACTTC; CDR3 protein: CASSLTGNIGQGGYEQYF
D gene: TRBD2; V gene: TRBV28; clone size: many; J gene: TRBJ2-2; CDR3 DNA: TGTGCCAGCAGTTTATGGCGGGAGAACAACACCGGGGAGCTGTTTTTT; CDR3 protein: CASSLWRENNTGELFF
D gene: .; V gene: TRBV28; clone size: many; J gene: TRBJ1-1; CDR3 DNA: TGTGCCAGCAGTTTATTTACCAGGGAAGCTTTCTTT; CDR3 protein: CASSLFTREAFF
D gene: TRBD2; V gene: TRBV7-6; clone size: many; J gene: TRBJ2-5; CDR3 DNA: TGTGCCAGCAGCTTATGGTCTAGCGGGAAAGAGACCCAGTACTTC; CDR3 protein: CASSLWSSGKETQYF
D gene: .; V gene: TRBV24-1; clone size: .; J gene: TRBJ1-3; CDR3 DNA: TGTGCCACCAGTGATTTAGGGGATGGGAACACCATATATTTT; CDR3 protein: CATSDLGDGNTIYF
D gene: .; V gene: TRBV11-2; clone size: many; J gene: TRBJ2-2; CDR3 DNA: TGTGCCAGCAGCTTTGGCCGGGAGCTGTTTTTT; CDR3 protein: CASSFGRELFF
D gene: .; V gene: TRBV6-2/TRBV6-3; clone size: .; J gene: TRBJ2-2; CDR3 DNA: TGTGCCAGCAGTAGGACCCCCGCGGGGATCAACACCGGGGAGCTGTCTTTT; CDR3 protein: CASSRTPAGINTGELSF
D gene: .; V gene: TRBV7-9; clone size: many; J gene: TRBJ2-7; CDR3 DNA: TGTGCCAGCTCCGGGGAAAGGGTCCCCTACGAGCAGTACTTC; CDR3 protein: CASSGERVPYEQYF
D gene: TRBD2; V gene: TRBV27; clone size: many; J gene: TRBJ2-7; CDR3 DNA: TGTGCCAGCAGGGGACTAGCGGGAGCACCCGAGTACGAGCAGTACTTC; CDR3 protein: CASRGLAGAPEYEQYF
D gene: .; V gene: TRBV19; clone size: .; J gene: TRBJ1-1; CDR3 DNA: TGTGCCAGTAGTGGGACCTTGAACACTGAAGCTTTCTTT; CDR3 protein: CASSGTLNTEAFF
D gene: TRBD2; V gene: TRBV28; clone size: many; J gene: TRBJ2-3; CDR3 DNA: TGTGCCAGCAGTTTCGAGCGGGACACAGATACGCAGTATTTT; CDR3 protein: CASSFERDTDTQYF
D gene: .; V gene: TRBV7-2; clone size: many; J gene: TRBJ1-2; CDR3 DNA: TGTGCCAGCAGCTTAGGAGGGATCTATGGCTACACCTTC; CDR3 protein: CASSLGGIYGYTF